These T cell receptor beta chains were read from a single sample in a study of beta chain features in type 1 diabetes. Generated by immunoSEQ multiplex PCR, the TCRdb table keeps only in-frame clones and is missing some. This sample has under 950,000 clones, with roughly 15% found just once. The sequencing sample was made of naive CD4+ T cells from blood. Receptor source: a woman aged 18-29 years in good health. The CDR3 runs from the conserved cysteine through the conserved F or W. Fields, in order: V gene, D gene, J gene, clone size, CDR3 protein, CDR3 DNA. The D gene is left open where the match is weak. Only part of the rows carry a size: once, few, many, or a class if the clone is expanded.

TRBV6-6	.	TRBJ2-3	few	CASSFQGTQYF	TGTGCCAGCAGCTTTCAGGGTACGCAGTATTTT
TRBV28	TRBD2	TRBJ2-2	.	CASHTTSGRAYPGELFF	TGTGCCAGCCATACGACTAGCGGGAGGGCCTATCCCGGGGAGCTGTTTTTT
TRBV10-3	TRBD2	TRBJ2-2	.	CAISGGLAGNTGELFF	TGTGCCATCAGTGGGGGGCTAGCGGGAAACACCGGGGAGCTGTTTTTT
TRBV4-3	.	TRBJ2-7	few	CASSQDRDGEQYF	TGCGCCAGCAGCCAAGATCGGGACGGCGAGCAGTACTTC
TRBV15	.	TRBJ2-3	few	CATSRDKGDTQYF	TGTGCCACCAGCAGAGATAAAGGAGATACGCAGTATTTT
TRBV28	.	TRBJ2-7	few	CASTGDVRHPRGEQYF	TGTGCCAGCACCGGGGACGTGCGACACCCTAGAGGCGAGCAGTACTTC
TRBV5-5	.	TRBJ1-5	few	CASSLYRTPLMRQHF	TGTGCCAGCAGCTTGTACAGGACCCCTTTAATGCGCCAGCATTTT
TRBV25-1	.	TRBJ2-5	.	CASSAGGGETQYF	TGTGCCAGCAGTGCCGGAGGGGGGGAGACCCAGTACTTC
TRBV18	TRBD2	TRBJ2-1	.	CASSPLIAGSSYNEQFF	TGTGCCAGCTCACCACTCATAGCGGGAAGCTCCTACAATGAGCAGTTCTTC
TRBV19	TRBD1	TRBJ2-7	.	CASSLTGSHFEQYF	TGTGCCAGTAGCCTGACAGGGTCTCATTTCGAGCAGTACTTC
TRBV9	TRBD1	TRBJ2-5	few	CASSVDRGQETQYF	TGTGCCAGCAGCGTAGACAGGGGCCAAGAGACCCAGTACTTC
TRBV27	TRBD1	TRBJ1-2	few	CASSPTDRDGYTF	TGTGCCAGCAGCCCTACAGACAGGGATGGCTACACCTTC
TRBV18	TRBD2	TRBJ2-7	few	CASSPESSGRGEQYF	TGTGCCAGCTCACCAGAATCTAGCGGGAGGGGCGAGCAGTACTTC
TRBV4-1	.	TRBJ2-3	.	CASSQGPRSGSTDTQYF	TGCGCCAGCAGCCAAGGTCCCAGAAGCGGGAGCACAGATACGCAGTATTTT
TRBV29-1	TRBD2	TRBJ2-3	few	CSVEVRVTSGERATDTQYF	TGCAGCGTTGAAGTTCGTGTGACTAGCGGGGAGAGGGCGACAGATACGCAGTATTTT
TRBV6-5	.	TRBJ1-1	.	CASRILLDSEAFF	TGTGCCAGCAGAATCCTTTTGGACAGTGAAGCTTTCTTT
TRBV7-6	.	TRBJ2-7	.	CASSLTHDTYEQYF	TGTGCCAGCAGCTTAACCCATGATACCTACGAGCAGTACTTC
TRBV28	.	TRBJ1-1	.	CASRPGRMNTEAFF	TGTGCCAGCAGGCCCGGACGGATGAACACTGAAGCTTTCTTT
TRBV7-9	.	TRBJ2-5	.	CASSWVGAVETQYF	TGTGCCAGCAGCTGGGTGGGTGCCGTAGAGACCCAGTACTTC
TRBV5-1	TRBD1	TRBJ2-7	few	CASSFQGANPYEQYF	TGCGCCAGCAGCTTCCAGGGGGCGAATCCCTACGAGCAGTACTTC
TRBV7-8	.	TRBJ1-5	few	CASSLQDQRGNQPQHF	TGTGCCAGCAGCTTACAGGACCAAAGGGGCAATCAGCCCCAGCATTTT
TRBV7-2	.	TRBJ2-5	.	CASSLLRQETQYF	TGTGCCAGCAGCTTATTACGGCAAGAGACCCAGTACTTC
TRBV7-8	TRBD2	TRBJ2-7	few	CASSPNRVAGERYGQYF	TGTGCCAGCAGCCCAAACCGGGTAGCGGGGGAACGGTACGGGCAGTACTTC
TRBV28	.	TRBJ1-5	.	CASSLRLWTAYQPQHF	TGTGCCAGCAGTTTAAGGCTGTGGACAGCTTATCAGCCCCAGCATTTT
TRBV25-1	TRBD2	TRBJ2-7	.	CASRVAGDYEQYF	TGTGCCAGCAGAGTAGCGGGTGACTACGAGCAGTACTTC
TRBV10-3	.	TRBJ1-2	.	CAISELGVYGYTF	TGTGCCATCAGTGAGTTAGGCGTCTATGGCTACACCTTC
TRBV9	TRBD1	TRBJ1-1	.	CASSPTGVGTEAFF	TGTGCCAGCAGCCCGACAGGGGTGGGCACTGAAGCTTTCTTT
TRBV7-2	TRBD1	TRBJ2-6	few	CASSRGQRLRGANVLTF	TGTGCCAGCAGCCGGGGACAGCGACTTAGAGGGGCCAACGTCCTGACTTTC
TRBV5-6	TRBD2	TRBJ2-7	.	CASSSPGASGTSYEQYF	TGTGCCAGCAGCTCACCGGGCGCCAGCGGGACCTCCTACGAGCAGTACTTC
TRBV5-4	.	TRBJ1-3	few	CASSLDLHGAGTDTIYF	TGTGCCAGCAGCTTGGATCTTCATGGGGCAGGGACTGACACCATATATTTT
TRBV10-2	TRBD1	TRBJ2-2	few	CASSGRGQANTGELFF	TGCGCCAGCAGTGGTAGGGGACAGGCGAACACCGGGGAGCTGTTTTTT
TRBV7-8	TRBD2	TRBJ2-1	.	CASSWGLGHSRNEQFF	TGTGCCAGCAGCTGGGGACTAGGACACTCGCGGAATGAGCAGTTCTTC
TRBV10-3	TRBD2	TRBJ2-1	few	CAISGLAGGPNEQFF	TGTGCCATCTCTGGACTAGCGGGAGGGCCGAATGAGCAGTTCTTC
TRBV7-2	.	TRBJ1-5	.	CASSLDEGYQPQHF	TGTGCCAGCAGCTTAGACGAGGGGTATCAGCCCCAGCATTTT
TRBV14	TRBD1	TRBJ2-7	.	CASSQGTGFREQYF	TGTGCCAGCAGCCAAGGGACAGGTTTTAGGGAGCAGTACTTC
TRBV4-2	.	TRBJ1-1	.	CASSQDGRGDTEAFF	TGTGCCAGCAGCCAAGATGGTAGGGGGGACACTGAAGCTTTCTTT
TRBV28	TRBD2	TRBJ2-7	.	CASSLPTGGSYEQYF	TGTGCCAGCAGTTTACCTACGGGGGGCTCCTACGAGCAGTACTTC
TRBV11-2	.	TRBJ2-5	.	CASSAPRSGETQYF	TGTGCCAGCAGCGCCCCCAGGAGCGGGGAGACCCAGTACTTC
TRBV5-1	.	TRBJ2-7	few	CASRRDGSSYEQYF	TGCGCCAGCAGGCGGGACGGAAGCTCCTACGAGCAGTACTTC
TRBV6-5	.	TRBJ1-1	few	CASSYYRSGRHTEAFF	TGTGCCAGCAGTTACTATCGCTCAGGGAGGCACACTGAAGCTTTCTTT